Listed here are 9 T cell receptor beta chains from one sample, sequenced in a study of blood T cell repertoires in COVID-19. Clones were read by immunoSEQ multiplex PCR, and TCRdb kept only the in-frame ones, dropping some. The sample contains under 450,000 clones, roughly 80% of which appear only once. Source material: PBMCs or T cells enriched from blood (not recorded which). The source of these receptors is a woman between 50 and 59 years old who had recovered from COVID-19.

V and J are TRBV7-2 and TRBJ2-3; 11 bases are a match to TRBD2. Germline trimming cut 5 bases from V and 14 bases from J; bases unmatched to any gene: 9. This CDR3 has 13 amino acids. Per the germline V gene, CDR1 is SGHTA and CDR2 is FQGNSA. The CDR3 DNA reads TGTGCCAGCAGCCCCAAGGGACTAGCGGTAACGTATTTT. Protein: CASSPKGLAVTYF. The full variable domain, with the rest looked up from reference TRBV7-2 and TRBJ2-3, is GAGVSQSPSNKVTEKGKDVELRCDPISGHTALYWYRQSLGQGLEFLIYFQGNSAPDKSGLPSDRFSAERTGGSVSTLTIQRTQQEDSAVYLCASSPKGLAVTYFGPGTRLTVL.

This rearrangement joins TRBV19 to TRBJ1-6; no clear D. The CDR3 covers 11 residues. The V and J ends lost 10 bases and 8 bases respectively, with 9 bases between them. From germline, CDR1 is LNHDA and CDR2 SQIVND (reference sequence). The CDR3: CATGVDSPLHF. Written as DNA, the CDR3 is TGTGCCACCGGGGTGGATTCACCCCTCCACTTT.

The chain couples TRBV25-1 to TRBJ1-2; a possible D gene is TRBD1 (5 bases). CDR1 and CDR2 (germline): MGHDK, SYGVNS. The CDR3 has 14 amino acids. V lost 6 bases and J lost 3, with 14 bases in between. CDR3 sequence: CASSPWGDDYGYTF. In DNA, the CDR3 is TGTGCCAGCAGCCCCTGGGGGGATGACTATGGCTACACCTTC.

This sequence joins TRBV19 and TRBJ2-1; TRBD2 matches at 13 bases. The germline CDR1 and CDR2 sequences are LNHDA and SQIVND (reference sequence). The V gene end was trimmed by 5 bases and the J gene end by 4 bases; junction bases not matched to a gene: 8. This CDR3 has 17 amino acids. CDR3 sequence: CASSPRLAGGVYNEQFF. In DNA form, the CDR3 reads TGTGCCAGTAGTCCAAGACTAGCGGGGGGCGTTTACAATGAGCAGTTCTTC.

The CDR3 region has the DNA TGCGCCAGCAGCTTGGCCCCGGGAATGGGAGAGCAGTACTTC. It specifies CASSLAPGMGEQYF. V is TRBV5-1 and J is TRBJ2-7; maybe TRBD2 (5 bases). V lost 0 bases and J lost 7, with 14 bases in between. The germline V gene encodes CDR1 SGHRS and CDR2 YFSETQ. The CDR3 runs 14 residues. Together with reference TRBV5-1 and TRBJ2-7, the CDR3 gives the full variable domain: KAGVTQTPRYLIKTRGQQVTLSCSPISGHRSVSWYQQTPGQGLQFLFEYFSETQRNKGNFPGRFSGRQFSNSRSEMNVSTLELGDSALYLCASSLAPGMGEQYFGPGTRLTVT.

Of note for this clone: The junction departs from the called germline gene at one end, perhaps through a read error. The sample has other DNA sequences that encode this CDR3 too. The CDR3 bases are TGTGCCAGCAGCCACGGGTATGGCTACACTTTC. This encodes CASSHGYGYTF. The rearrangement links TRBV14 to TRBJ1-2; D not resolved. The CDR3 runs 11 residues. Germline V CDR1 and CDR2: SGHDN, FVKESK.

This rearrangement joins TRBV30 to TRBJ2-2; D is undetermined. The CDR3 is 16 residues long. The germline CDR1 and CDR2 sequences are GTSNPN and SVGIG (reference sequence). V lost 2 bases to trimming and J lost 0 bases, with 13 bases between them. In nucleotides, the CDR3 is TGTGCCTGGAGTAAACCCGGGTCCTCGAACACCGGGGAGCTGTTTTTT. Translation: CAWSKPGSSNTGELFF.

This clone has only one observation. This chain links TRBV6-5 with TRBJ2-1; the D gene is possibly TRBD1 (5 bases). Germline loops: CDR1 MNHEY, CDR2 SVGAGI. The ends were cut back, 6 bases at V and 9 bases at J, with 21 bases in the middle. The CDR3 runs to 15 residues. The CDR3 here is CASRPRAIGPGEQFF. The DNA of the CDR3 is TGTGCCAGCAGGCCCAGGGCGATCGGCCCGGGTGAGCAGTTCTTC.

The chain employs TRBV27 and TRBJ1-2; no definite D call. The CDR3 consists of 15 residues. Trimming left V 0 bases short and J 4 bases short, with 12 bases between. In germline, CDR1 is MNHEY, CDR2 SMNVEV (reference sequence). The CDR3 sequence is CASSLSSGHGYGYTF. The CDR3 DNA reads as TGTGCCAGCAGTTTATCGTCCGGTCATGGCTATGGCTACACCTTC.